These 7 T cell receptor beta chains share one sample of origin, sequenced in a study of T cells after yellow fever vaccination. TCRdb itself ran the 5' RACE reads through MiXCR, one entry per CDR3 protein. The sample holds under 400,000 distinct CDR3 sequences, roughly an eighth seen once. This sample comprised CD4+ T cells sorted from PBMCs, obtained 15 days after the yellow fever booster vaccination. These receptors came from a man in his late teens or twenties who received the YFV17D yellow fever vaccine.

The V gene is TRBV7-9, the J gene TRBJ2-1, with D possibly being TRBD2 (7 bases). CDR1 and CDR2 from the germline V gene are SEHNR and FQNEAQ (reference sequence). V dropped 0 bases and J dropped 8 bases, with 11 bases sitting between them. The CDR3 sequence is 14 residues long. CDR3 sequence (DNA): TGTGCCAGCAGCTTAGCGGGGGGGGGCGATGAGCAGTTCTTC. It codes for CASSLAGGGDEQFF. The whole variable domain, remainder taken from reference TRBV7-9 and TRBJ2-1, is DTGVSQNPRHKITKRGQNVTFRCDPISEHNRLYWYRQTLGQGPEFLTYFQNEAQLEKSRLLSDRFSAERPKGSFSTLEIQRTEQGDSAMYLCASSLAGGGDEQFFGPGTRLTVL.

This clonotype appeared a few times. This chain joins TRBV10-3 and TRBJ2-2; D remains ambiguous. V lost 4 bases, J lost 0 bases, and 12 bases lay in between. This CDR3 has 16 amino acids. Germline-derived CDR1 and CDR2 are ENHRY and SYGVKD. The CDR3 DNA is TGTGCCATCAGTGCCACCTCGAGAACGAACACCGGGGAGCTGTTTTTT. Translated, it gives CAISATSRTNTGELFF.

This clonotype was counted only a few times. The chain joins TRBV5-1 to TRBJ2-3; D is unresolved. Deletions cut 0 bases from V and 2 bases from J, with 16 bases between. The germline CDR1 and CDR2 sequences are SGHRS and YFSETQ. The CDR3 is 17 residues long. The CDR3 protein is CASSLASAVPLTDTQYF. The CDR3 DNA is TGCGCCAGCAGCTTGGCCTCGGCGGTCCCGCTCACAGATACGCAGTATTTT.

This clonotype occurred a few times. This chain connects TRBV20-1 to TRBJ2-7; 9 positions agree with TRBD1. The CDR3 loop spans 15 amino acids. V shed 3 bases, J shed 7 bases, and the junction held 13 bases outside the gene matches. Germline V CDR1 and CDR2: DFQATT, SNEGSKA (reference sequence). The CDR3 DNA follows: TGCAGTGCTAGTATTGCTAGACAGGGGGTTGTGGAGCAGTACTTC. This sequence encodes CSASIARQGVVEQYF.

V gene TRBV2 combines with J gene TRBJ1-5; the D gene is possibly TRBD1 (5 bases). This CDR3 comprises 13 residues. Germline V gene sequence: CDR1 SNHLY, CDR2 FYNNEI. V was trimmed by 7 bases and J by 5 bases, leaving 12 bases between them. CDR3 loop: CASTPDTHQPQHF. The DNA for the CDR3 is TGTGCCAGCACCCCGGACACTCATCAGCCCCAGCATTTT. Full variable domain (remainder filled in from reference TRBV2 and TRBJ1-5): EPEVTQTPSHQVTQMGQEVILRCVPISNHLYFYWYRQILGQKVEFLVSFYNNEISEKSEIFDDQFSVERPDGSNFTLKIRSTKLEDSAMYFCASTPDTHQPQHFGDGTRLSIL.

This clonotype was seen a few times. The J gene is TRBJ2-1, the V gene TRBV5-1, with TRBD2 matching 7 bases. This CDR3 is built from 15 residues. Germline V gene lookup returns CDR1 SGHRS and CDR2 YFSETQ. Losses at the gene ends were 1 base for V and 7 bases for J; bases not matched to a gene: 8. The CDR3 sequence: CASSLLPAGENEQFF. DNA of the CDR3: TGCGCCAGCAGCTTGCTCCCTGCGGGAGAAAATGAGCAGTTCTTC.

This clonotype was detected ten times or more. This rearrangement joins TRBV6-5 to TRBJ2-3; the D is unclear. The length of the CDR3 is 11 residues. Germline V gene sequence: CDR1 MNHEY, CDR2 SVGAGI. Trimming removed 6 bases at V and 5 bases at J, with 6 bases between. The CDR3 sequence: CASRGGDTQYF. The DNA for the CDR3 is TGTGCCAGCAGAGGCGGAGATACGCAGTATTTT.